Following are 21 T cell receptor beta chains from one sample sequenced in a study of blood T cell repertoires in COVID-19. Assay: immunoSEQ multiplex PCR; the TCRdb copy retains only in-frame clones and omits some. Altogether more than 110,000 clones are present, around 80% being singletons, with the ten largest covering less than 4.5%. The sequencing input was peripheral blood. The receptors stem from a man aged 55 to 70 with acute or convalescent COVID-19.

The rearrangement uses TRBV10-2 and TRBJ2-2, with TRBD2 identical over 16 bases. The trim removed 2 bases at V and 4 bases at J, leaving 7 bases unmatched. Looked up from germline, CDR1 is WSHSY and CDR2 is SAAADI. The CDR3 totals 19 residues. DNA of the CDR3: TGCGCCAGCAGTGAGACGGGACTAGCGGGAGGGCCGGGCACCGGGGAGCTGTTTTTT. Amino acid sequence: CASSETGLAGGPGTGELFF.

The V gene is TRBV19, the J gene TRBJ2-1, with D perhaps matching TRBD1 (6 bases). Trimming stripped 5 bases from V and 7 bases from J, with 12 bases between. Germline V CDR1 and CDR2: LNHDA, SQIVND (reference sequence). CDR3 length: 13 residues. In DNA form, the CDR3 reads TGTGCCAGTAGTGGGACAATCATGAATGAGCAGTTCTTC. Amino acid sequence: CASSGTIMNEQFF.

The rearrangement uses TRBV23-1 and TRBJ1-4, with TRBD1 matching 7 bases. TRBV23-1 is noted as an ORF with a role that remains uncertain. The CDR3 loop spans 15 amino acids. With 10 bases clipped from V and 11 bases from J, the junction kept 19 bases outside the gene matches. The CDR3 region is CAIQPGDRALEKLFF. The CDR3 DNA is TGCGCCATCCAACCCGGAGACAGGGCTCTTGAGAAACTGTTTTTT.

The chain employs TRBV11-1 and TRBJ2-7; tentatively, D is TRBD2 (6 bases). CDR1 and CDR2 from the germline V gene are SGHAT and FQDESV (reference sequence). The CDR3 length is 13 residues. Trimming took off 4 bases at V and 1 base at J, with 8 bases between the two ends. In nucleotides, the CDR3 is TGTGCCAGCAGCTCACTAGCATCCTACGAGCAGTACTTC. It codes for CASSSLASYEQYF.

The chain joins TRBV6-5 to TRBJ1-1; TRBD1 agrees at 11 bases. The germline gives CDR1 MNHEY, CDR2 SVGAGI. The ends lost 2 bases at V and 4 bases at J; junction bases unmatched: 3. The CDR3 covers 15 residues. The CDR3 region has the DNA TGTGCCAGCAGTTACCGGGACAGGGGGATCACTGAAGCTTTCTTT. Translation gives CASSYRDRGITEAFF.

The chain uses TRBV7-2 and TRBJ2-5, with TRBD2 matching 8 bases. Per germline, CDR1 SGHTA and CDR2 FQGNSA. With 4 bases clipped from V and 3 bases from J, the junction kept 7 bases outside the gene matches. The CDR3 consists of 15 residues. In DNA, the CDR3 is TGTGCCAGCAGCTACGGGGGGGCCCAAAAAGAGACCCAGTACTTC. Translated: CASSYGGAQKETQYF.

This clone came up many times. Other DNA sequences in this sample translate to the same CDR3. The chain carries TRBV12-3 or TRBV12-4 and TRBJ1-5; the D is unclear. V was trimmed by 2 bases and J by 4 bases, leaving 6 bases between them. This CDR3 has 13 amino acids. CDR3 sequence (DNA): TGTGCCAGCAGTTTAACGGGGAATCAGCCCCAGCATTTT. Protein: CASSLTGNQPQHF.

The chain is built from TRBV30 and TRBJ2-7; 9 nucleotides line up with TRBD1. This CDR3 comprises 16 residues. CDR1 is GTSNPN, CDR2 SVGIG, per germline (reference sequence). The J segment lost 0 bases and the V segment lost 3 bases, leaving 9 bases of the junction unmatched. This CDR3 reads CAWSGGRTGDSYEQYF. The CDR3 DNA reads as TGTGCCTGGAGCGGAGGCAGGACAGGGGACTCCTACGAGCAGTACTTC. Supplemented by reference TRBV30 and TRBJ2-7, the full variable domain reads SQTIHQWPATLVQPVGSPLSLECTVEGTSNPNLYWYRQAAGRGLQLLFYSVGIGQISSEVPQNLSASRPQDRQFILSSKKLLLSDSGFYLCAWSGGRTGDSYEQYFGPGTRLTVT.

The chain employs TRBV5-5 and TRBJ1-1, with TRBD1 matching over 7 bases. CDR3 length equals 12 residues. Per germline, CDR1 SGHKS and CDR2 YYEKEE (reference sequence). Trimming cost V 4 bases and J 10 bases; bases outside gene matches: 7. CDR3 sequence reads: CASSTRQGRAFF. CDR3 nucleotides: TGTGCCAGCAGCACCCGACAGGGCAGAGCTTTCTTT.

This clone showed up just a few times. The CDR3 DNA is TGTGCCAGCAGCGCTACGGGACAGGGCAATCAGCCCCAGCATTTT. This sequence encodes CASSATGQGNQPQHF. This sequence joins TRBV9 and TRBJ1-5; 8 bases match TRBD1. The germline gives CDR1 SGDLS, CDR2 YYNGEE. Trimming at V came to 3 bases and at J to 2 bases, leaving 4 bases not matched to a gene. The CDR3 spans 15 residues.

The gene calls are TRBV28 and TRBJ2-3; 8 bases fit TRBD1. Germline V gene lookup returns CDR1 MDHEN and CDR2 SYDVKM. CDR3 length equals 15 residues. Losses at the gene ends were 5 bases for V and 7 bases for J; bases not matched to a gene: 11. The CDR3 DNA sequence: TGTGCCAGCAGTCCACCCCAGGGGGCTCTTCATACGCAGTATTTT. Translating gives CASSPPQGALHTQYF. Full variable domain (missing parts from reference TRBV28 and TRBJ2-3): DVKVTQSSRYLVKRTGEKVFLECVQDMDHENMFWYRQDPGLGLRLIYFSYDVKMKEKGDIPEGYSVSREKKERFSLILESASTNQTSMYLCASSPPQGALHTQYFGPGTRLTVL.

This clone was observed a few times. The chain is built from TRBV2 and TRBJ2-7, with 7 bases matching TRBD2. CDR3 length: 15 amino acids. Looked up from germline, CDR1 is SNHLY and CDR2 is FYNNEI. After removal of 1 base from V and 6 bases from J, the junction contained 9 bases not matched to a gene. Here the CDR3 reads CASSEVRERYGEQYF. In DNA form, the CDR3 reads TGTGCCAGCAGTGAAGTGCGGGAGAGGTATGGCGAGCAGTACTTC.

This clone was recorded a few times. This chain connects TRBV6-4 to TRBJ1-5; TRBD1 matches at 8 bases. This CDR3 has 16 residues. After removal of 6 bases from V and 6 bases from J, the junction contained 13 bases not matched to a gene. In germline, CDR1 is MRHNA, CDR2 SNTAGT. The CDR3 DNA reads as TGTGCCAGCAGGGACACTACCGGACAGGGAACTCAGCCCCAGCATTTT. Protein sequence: CASRDTTGQGTQPQHF.

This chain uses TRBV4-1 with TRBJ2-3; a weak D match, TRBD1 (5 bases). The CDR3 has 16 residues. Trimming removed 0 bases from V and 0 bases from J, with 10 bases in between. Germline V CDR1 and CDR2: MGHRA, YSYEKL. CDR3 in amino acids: CASSQDLGRSTDTQYF. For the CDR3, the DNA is TGCGCCAGCAGCCAAGATCTGGGGCGAAGCACAGATACGCAGTATTTT.

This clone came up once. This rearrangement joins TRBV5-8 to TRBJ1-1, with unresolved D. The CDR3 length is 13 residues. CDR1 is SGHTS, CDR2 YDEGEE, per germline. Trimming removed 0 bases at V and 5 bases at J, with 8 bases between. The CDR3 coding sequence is TGTGCCAGCAGCTTGGTATCGGTAACTGAAGCTTTCTTT. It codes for CASSLVSVTEAFF.

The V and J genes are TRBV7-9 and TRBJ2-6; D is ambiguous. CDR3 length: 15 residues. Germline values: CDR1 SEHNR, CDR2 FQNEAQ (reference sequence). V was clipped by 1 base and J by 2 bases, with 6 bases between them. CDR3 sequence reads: CASSLGSAGANVLTF. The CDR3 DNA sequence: TGTGCCAGCAGCTTAGGGTCAGCTGGGGCCAACGTCCTGACTTTC.

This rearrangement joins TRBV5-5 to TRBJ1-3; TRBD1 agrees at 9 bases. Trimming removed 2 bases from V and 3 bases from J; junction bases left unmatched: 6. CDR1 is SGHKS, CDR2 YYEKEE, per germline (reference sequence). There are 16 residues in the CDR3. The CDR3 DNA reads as TGTGCCAGCAGCTTCTCTACAGGGGGCGGTGGAAACACCATATATTTT. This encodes CASSFSTGGGGNTIYF.

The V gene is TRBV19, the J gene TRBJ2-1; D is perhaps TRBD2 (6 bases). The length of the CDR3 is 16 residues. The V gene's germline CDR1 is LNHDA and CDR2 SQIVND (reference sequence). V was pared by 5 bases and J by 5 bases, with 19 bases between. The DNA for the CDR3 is TGTGCCAGTAGTCTGTGGCCCCGGGACTCGAACAATGAGCAGTTCTTC. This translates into CASSLWPRDSNNEQFF.

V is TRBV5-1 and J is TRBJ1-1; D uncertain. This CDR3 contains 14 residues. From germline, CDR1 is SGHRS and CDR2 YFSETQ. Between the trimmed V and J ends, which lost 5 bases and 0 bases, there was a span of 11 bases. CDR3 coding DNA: TGCGCCAGCAGTAGTGGTGTTTTGAACACTGAAGCTTTCTTT. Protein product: CASSSGVLNTEAFF.

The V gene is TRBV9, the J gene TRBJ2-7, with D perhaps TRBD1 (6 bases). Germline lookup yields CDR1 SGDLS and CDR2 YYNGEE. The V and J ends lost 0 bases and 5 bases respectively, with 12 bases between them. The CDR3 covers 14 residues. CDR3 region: CASSVGGLEDEQYF. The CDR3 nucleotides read TGTGCCAGCAGCGTAGGGGGGCTGGAGGACGAGCAGTACTTC.

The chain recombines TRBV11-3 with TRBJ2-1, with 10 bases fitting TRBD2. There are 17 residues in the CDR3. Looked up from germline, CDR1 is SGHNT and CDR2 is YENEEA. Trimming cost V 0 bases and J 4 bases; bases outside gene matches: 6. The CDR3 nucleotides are TGTGCCAGCAGCTTAGATTCCGGGACTAGCGCGTACAATGAGCAGTTCTTC. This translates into CASSLDSGTSAYNEQFF.